This T cell receptor beta chain was captured by sequencing in a study of T-cell reconstitution after alpha-beta-depleted transplantation in children (dated by TCRdb to the mid-2010s). Looking at the study overall: Using TCR repertoire profiling, the study followed T-cell immune reconstitution in a quantitative way in children after TCRalphabeta/CD19-depleted allogeneic hematopoietic cell transplantation.

CDR3 length: 11 amino acids, cysteine to phenylalanine. The read is trimmed to its CDR3 DNA, 33 bases read in frame from base 1. CDR1 is given as DFQATT and CDR2 as SNEGSKA, both from the germline V gene (reference sequence). This clonotype has at least ten counts. Its recognized antigen is unknown. Mismatch with germline at one junction end may stem from a read error. The protocol used for the library was PCR. Sequencing relied on an Illumina HiSeq 2500. Molecular barcoding was employed in the preparation of TCR libraries, with unique molecular identifiers being used to normalize TCRbeta repertoire quantification. TCRdb reprocessing: public reads trimmed at Q25 with fastp, clones called with MiXCR, in-frame beta chains kept. Each CDR3 protein gets just one entry, which takes the most common genes and DNA from the rows behind it. The sample table contains 150,000 to 200,000 distinct CDR3 sequences; only one count was recorded for about 6.4% of them. Together, the top ten hold approximately 3% of the sample.

The rearranged chain carries TRBV20-1 and TRBJ2-3; TRBD2 matches 13 bases in the middle. The origin of this receptor is a human donor who donated a stem cell graft to a child with Wiskott-Aldrich syndrome. Material: PBMCs from the stem cell graft donor, obtained from the stem cell graft. The DNA sequence is TGCAGTGCTAGAGGACTAGCGGGAGGAGGGTTT. It translates to CSARGLAGGGF.